Below, 18 T cell receptor beta chains from the same sample are listed, as sequenced in a study of CD8+CD57+ T cells in acquired aplastic anemia. Patients sequenced had flow cytometry evidence of CD8+CD57+ cell expansion. It was genomic DNA that served as the template for profiling TCR beta VDJ and CDR3. TCRdb processed the reads anew with MiXCR; each CDR3 protein has one entry. The sample lists some 170,000 distinct CDR3 sequences; about 45% were seen once. Source material: sorted CD4+, CD8+, or CD8+CD57+ T cells (not recorded which) from PBMCs. These receptors originate from a human donor with aplastic anemia.

In its sample, this clonotype was seen many times. The CDR3 DNA reads as TGTGCCAGCAGCTTAGGACTAGCGGGGCGCACAGATACGCAGTATTTT. Its translation is CASSLGLAGRTDTQYF. J is TRBJ2-3 and V is TRBV7-3; 12 positions match TRBD2. Germline assignment: CDR1 SGHTA and CDR2 FQGTGA. With V trimmed by 2 bases and J by 1 base, 1 base remained unmatched. This CDR3 has 16 residues.

The genes are TRBV29-1 and TRBJ2-1, with D maybe TRBD2 (7 bases). Trimming stripped 0 bases from V and 2 bases from J, with 17 bases between. The CDR3 is 17 residues long. Germline V lookup: CDR1 SQVTM, CDR2 ANQGSEA. The CDR3 region has the DNA TGCAGCGTTGAAGATCCGGCGGGGGCTCTCACCTACAATGAGCAGTTCTTC. Its protein is CSVEDPAGALTYNEQFF.

This clonotype was counted ten times or more. The chain combines TRBV9 with TRBJ2-7; D may be TRBD1 or TRBD2 (5 bases each). CDR1 is SGDLS and CDR2 is YYNGEE in the germline V gene. The germline V and J ends were trimmed by 2 bases and 2 bases, with 20 bases remaining between them. The CDR3 runs to 17 residues. CDR3 amino acids: CASSVDTPGREAYEQYF. The DNA for the CDR3 is TGTGCCAGCAGCGTGGACACCCCGGGGCGCGAGGCCTACGAGCAGTACTTC.

There are many counts of this clonotype. One junction end disagrees with the germline gene, perhaps due to a read error. This chain connects TRBV13 to TRBJ1-1, with D perhaps matching TRBD1 (6 bases). Germline-derived CDR1 and CDR2 are PRHDT and FYEKMQ (reference sequence). CDR3 length: 16 residues. CDR3 loop: CASSLGGRGIRTEAFF. The CDR3 DNA sequence: TGTGCCAGCAGCCTAGGGGGGAGGGGGATCAGGACTGAAGCTTTCTTT.

J is TRBJ1-6 and V is TRBV9; D unresolved. Trimming pared 6 bases from V and 6 bases from J, leaving 13 bases between. The CDR3 runs 14 residues. The germline gives CDR1 SGDLS, CDR2 YYNGEE. CDR3 nucleotides: TGTGCCAGCACCCCGGAGCACAGTAATTCACCCCTCCACTTT. This codes for CASTPEHSNSPLHF.

The V and J genes are TRBV10-3 and TRBJ2-1; 7 nucleotides line up with TRBD1. Germline CDR1 ENHRY, CDR2 SYGVKD. After removal of 9 bases from V and 5 bases from J, the junction contained 13 bases not matched to a gene. CDR3 length equals 15 residues. CDR3 nucleotides: TGTGCCATTCTCGGGGAAGGACAGGCAAACAATGAGCAGTTCTTC. It translates to CAILGEGQANNEQFF.

The gene calls are TRBV25-1 and TRBJ1-1; D is uncertain. V shed 5 bases and J shed 0 bases, with 10 bases lying between them. The CDR3 is 14 residues long. The germline CDR1 and CDR2 sequences are MGHDK and SYGVNS. The CDR3 nucleotides are TGTGCCAGCAGTCGAACGGATATGAACACTGAAGCTTTCTTT. Protein product: CASSRTDMNTEAFF.

This clonotype has just a few counts. The chain links TRBV19 to TRBJ1-1; 8 bases map to TRBD1. The CDR3 is 14 residues long. V was clipped by 4 bases and J by 4 bases; unmatched bases: 5. Per the germline V gene, CDR1 is LNHDA and CDR2 is SQIVND (reference sequence). This chain's CDR3 is CASSTETGGTEAFF. The CDR3 nucleotides are TGTGCCAGTAGTACGGAAACAGGGGGCACTGAAGCTTTCTTT.

This sequence joins TRBV19 and TRBJ1-2, with TRBD1 as a possible D gene (5 bases). The CDR3 totals 15 residues. CDR1 LNHDA and CDR2 SQIVND come from the germline V gene (reference sequence). Trimming shortened V by 3 bases and J by 2 bases, and 13 bases separated the two germline ends. The CDR3 region has the DNA TGTGCCAGTAGTATTGGCGGGGGTCAGAACTATGGCTACACCTTC. Protein product: CASSIGGGQNYGYTF.

The V gene is TRBV5-1, the J gene TRBJ1-2; D is unresolved. Germline values: CDR1 SGHRS, CDR2 YFSETQ. The CDR3 consists of 13 residues. Trimming took 0 bases from V and 9 from J, leaving 12 bases between them. CDR3 loop: CASSLEGKTSYTF. Here the CDR3 DNA reads TGCGCCAGCAGCTTGGAAGGCAAGACAAGCTACACCTTC.

This clonotype was seen many times. This chain uses TRBV11-2 with TRBJ1-5; a possible D gene is TRBD1 (5 bases). Trimming left V 2 bases short and J 4 bases short, with 24 bases between. Germline V gene data show CDR1 as SGHAT and CDR2 as FQNNGV. The CDR3 runs to 19 residues. The DNA of the CDR3 is TGTGCCAGCAGCTTATTGAGCAAGGATGTCAGGGAGATAAATCAGCCCCAGCATTTT. Its translation: CASSLLSKDVREINQPQHF. The complete variable domain, with remaining parts taken from reference TRBV11-2 and TRBJ1-5, reads EAGVAQSPRYKIIEKRQSVAFWCNPISGHATLYWYQQILGQGPKLLIQFQNNGVVDDSQLPKDRFSAERLKGVDSTLKIQPAKLEDSAVYLCASSLLSKDVREINQPQHFGDGTRLSIL.

This clonotype occurred many times. The chain uses TRBV12-3 or TRBV12-4 and TRBJ2-1; 11 nucleotides line up with TRBD2. This CDR3 is 15 amino acids long. The junction had 4 bases not matched to a gene; V was cut back by 0 bases and J by 9 bases. CDR3 sequence (DNA): TGTGCCAGCAGTTTAGCGAAGGGGACTAGCGGTGAGCAGTTCTTC. Translation: CASSLAKGTSGEQFF.

Many counts were recorded for this clonotype. This chain uses TRBV7-2 with TRBJ2-2; tentative D call: TRBD2 (5 bases). The CDR3 spans 15 residues. Germline values: CDR1 SGHTA, CDR2 FQGNSA. V shed 7 bases and J shed 1 base, with 13 bases lying between them. The CDR3 DNA reads TGTGCCAGCATTGGGCTAGCCGGGAACACCGGGGAGCTGTTTTTT. It yields the protein CASIGLAGNTGELFF.

This chain joins TRBV7-3 and TRBJ2-7; 9 bases match TRBD1. Germline CDR1 is SGHTA and CDR2 is FQGTGA. The CDR3 consists of 15 residues. J gave up 3 bases and V 0 bases, and 3 bases lay outside the gene matches. The CDR3 sequence is CASSLTGQGHYEQYF. CDR3 DNA sequence: TGTGCCAGCAGCTTAACGGGACAGGGTCACTACGAGCAGTACTTC.

This clonotype was recorded many times. The CDR3 reads CASSYSGENGYTF. For the CDR3, the DNA is TGTGCCAGCAGTTACTCAGGGGAGAATGGCTACACCTTC. The chain couples TRBV6-6 to TRBJ1-2, with a possible D match to TRBD1 (5 bases). Per germline, CDR1 MNHNY and CDR2 SVGAGI (reference sequence). Trimming removed 0 bases at V and 6 bases at J, with 8 bases between. The CDR3 loop spans 13 amino acids.

There are many counts of this clonotype. J is TRBJ1-2 and V is TRBV5-1; D may be TRBD1 (5 bases). The germline V gene has CDR1 SGHRS and CDR2 YFSETQ. There are 15 residues in the CDR3. Trimming took off 4 bases at V and 4 bases at J, with 17 bases between the two ends. The CDR3 DNA follows: TGCGCCAGCAGCACTGACAGACCGGCGAGCTATGGCTACACCTTC. It yields the protein CASSTDRPASYGYTF.

This clonotype was seen many times. This rearrangement joins TRBV19 to TRBJ2-1; TRBD1 matches 8 bases. The V gene end was trimmed by 6 bases and the J gene end by 6 bases; junction bases not matched to a gene: 13. The germline gives CDR1 LNHDA, CDR2 SQIVND (reference sequence). This CDR3 spans 16 amino acids. The CDR3 DNA reads TGTGCCAGTAGGGAATCGACAGGGGCTCACTTCAATGAGCAGTTCTTC. This translates into CASRESTGAHFNEQFF.

At least ten counts were recorded for this clonotype. The chain is built from TRBV2 and TRBJ2-2, with 8 nucleotides matching TRBD2. Germline V lookup: CDR1 SNHLY, CDR2 FYNNEI. After removal of 4 bases from V and 6 bases from J, the junction contained 7 bases not matched to a gene. There are 15 residues in the CDR3. DNA for the CDR3: TGTGCCAGCAGTGCTCTCGGGGGGGCCGCCGGGGAGCTGTTTTTT. It is translated as CASSALGGAAGELFF. The entire variable domain, with the rest obtained from reference TRBV2 and TRBJ2-2, is as follows: EPEVTQTPSHQVTQMGQEVILRCVPISNHLYFYWYRQILGQKVEFLVSFYNNEISEKSEIFDDQFSVERPDGSNFTLKIRSTKLEDSAMYFCASSALGGAAGELFFGEGSRLTVL.